The clone carrying this T cell receptor beta chain showed up just a few times. Its matching antigen is unknown. This sample was taken from a study of CD8+ T cells in alopecia areata. Overall study context: Treated patients took oral tofacitinib at 5 to 10 mg twice daily.

Study results and limitations: Resident alphabeta T-cell populations of normal skin are likewise subject to sequencing in scalp samples. In lesional scalp, particularly from alopecia totalis/universalis, clonality was higher than in normal scalp.

The CDR3 covers 14 residues. Trimming pared 1 base from V and 4 bases from J, leaving 8 bases between. CDR1 is SNHLY, CDR2 FYNNEI, per germline. Collected material from alopecia areata patients comprised lesional scalp punch biopsies and peripheral blood. Sequencing templates came from extracted RNA that was reverse transcribed into cDNA. The protocol was immunoSEQ multiplex PCR, while the TCRdb copy is restricted to in-frame clones and leaves out a portion. The data hold 150,000 or so clones, with around 50% observed a single time. This clonotype was obtained from a human donor with alopecia areata. Sequencing was performed on CD4+ T cells sorted from blood. The V gene is TRBV2, the J gene TRBJ1-5, with D possibly TRBD1 on 5 matching bases. The chain's CDR3 is CASSEVRGNQPQHF. The CDR3 DNA reads as TGTGCCAGCAGTGAAGTTCGGGGGAATCAGCCCCAGCATTTT.